This T cell receptor (beta chain) stems from a study of cytomegalovirus exposure and HLA in healthy donors. Deletions cut 7 bases from V and 1 base from J, with 15 bases between. The CDR3 runs to 16 residues. Germline CDR1 reads SGHRS; CDR2 reads YFSETQ. Researchers ran the PCR with 60 Vbeta and 13 Jbeta primers. Sequenced by immunoSEQ multiplex PCR; TCRdb stores in-frame clones only, minus some. The sample includes about 190,000 clones, around 73% seen only once; the top ten take approximately 2.1%. V gene TRBV5-1 combines with J gene TRBJ2-6; D is possibly TRBD1 (5 bases). The sequenced sample consisted of PBMCs. This receptor was obtained from a woman in her 30s in good health and CMV-seropositive. The CDR3 sequence: CASVEGATSGANVLTF. The DNA of the CDR3 is TGCGCCAGCGTGGAAGGGGCAACTTCTGGGGCCAACGTCCTGACTTTC.